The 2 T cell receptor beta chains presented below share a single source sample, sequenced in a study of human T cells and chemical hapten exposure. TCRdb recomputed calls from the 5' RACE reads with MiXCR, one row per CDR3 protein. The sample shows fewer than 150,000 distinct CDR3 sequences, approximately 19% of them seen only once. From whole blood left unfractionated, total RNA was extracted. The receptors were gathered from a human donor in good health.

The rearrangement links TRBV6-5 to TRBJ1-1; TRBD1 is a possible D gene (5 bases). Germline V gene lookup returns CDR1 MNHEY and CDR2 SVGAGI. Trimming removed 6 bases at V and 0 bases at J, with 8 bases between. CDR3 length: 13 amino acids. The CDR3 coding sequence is TGTGCCAGCAGGAGGGGAGTGAACACTGAAGCTTTCTTT. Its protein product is CASRRGVNTEAFF.

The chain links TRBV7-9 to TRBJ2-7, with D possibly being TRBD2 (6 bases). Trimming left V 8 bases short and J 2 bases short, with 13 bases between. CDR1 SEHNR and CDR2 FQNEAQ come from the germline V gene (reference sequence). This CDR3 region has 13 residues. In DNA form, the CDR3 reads TGTGCCAGCGGGGATAGCGGAACCTACGAGCAGTACTTC. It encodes CASGDSGTYEQYF.